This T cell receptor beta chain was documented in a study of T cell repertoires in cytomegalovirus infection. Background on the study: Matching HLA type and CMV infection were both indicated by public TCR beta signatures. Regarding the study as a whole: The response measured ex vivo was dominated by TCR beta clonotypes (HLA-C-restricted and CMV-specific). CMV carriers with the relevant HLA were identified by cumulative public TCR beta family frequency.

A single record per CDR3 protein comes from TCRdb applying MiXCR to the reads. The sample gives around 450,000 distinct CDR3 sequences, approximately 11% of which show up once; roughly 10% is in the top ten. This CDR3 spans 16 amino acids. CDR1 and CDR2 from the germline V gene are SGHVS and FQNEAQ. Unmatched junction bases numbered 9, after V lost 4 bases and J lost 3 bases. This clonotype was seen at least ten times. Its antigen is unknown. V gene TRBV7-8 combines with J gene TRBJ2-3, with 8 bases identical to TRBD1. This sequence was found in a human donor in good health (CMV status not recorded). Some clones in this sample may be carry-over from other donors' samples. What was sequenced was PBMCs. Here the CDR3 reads CASSSGLRGRTDTQYF. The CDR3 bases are TGTGCCAGCAGCTCCGGCCTCAGGGGGCGAACAGATACGCAGTATTTT.